One sample yielded the 26 T cell receptor beta chains listed below, sequenced in a study of T cell responses to AZD1222 COVID-19 vaccine. Profiled with immunoSEQ multiplex PCR; TCRdb holds only in-frame clones, not every one. The repertoire consists of 180,000 or so clones, with just under 90% occurring once and the leading ten covering around 4.5%. The material was peripheral blood, obtained 28 days after the second dose of the MenACWY control vaccine. These receptors were obtained from an adult who received the MenACWY meningococcal vaccine as a control.

This chain joins TRBV19 and TRBJ1-3, with a possible D match to TRBD1 (5 bases). Per the germline V gene, CDR1 is LNHDA and CDR2 is SQIVND (reference sequence). Deletions cut 7 bases from V and 0 bases from J, with 16 bases between. The length of the CDR3 is 16 residues. As DNA, the CDR3 is TGTGCCAGTAACACTTGGGGCAGACACTCTGGAAACACCATATATTTT. Translation gives CASNTWGRHSGNTIYF.

The genes are TRBV30 and TRBJ1-2, with D unresolved. Trimming cost V 2 bases and J 8 bases, with 9 bases left between them. CDR1 is GTSNPN, CDR2 SVGIG, per germline (reference sequence). The CDR3 is made up of 11 amino acids. The CDR3 reads CAWSTGNGYTF. The CDR3 region has the DNA TGTGCCTGGAGTACGGGGAACGGCTACACCTTC.

This chain joins TRBV7-2 and TRBJ2-1, with 7 bases matching TRBD2. The CDR3 totals 18 residues. The V gene's germline CDR1 is SGHTA and CDR2 FQGNSA. V lost 6 bases and J lost 6; bases outside the gene matches: 20. The CDR3 DNA reads TGTGCCAGCAGTCAGATCTCTCGCGGGGCGGGAGTCTCCAATGAGCAGTTCTTC. Its translation: CASSQISRGAGVSNEQFF.

The chain employs TRBV4-2 and TRBJ1-2; D is unresolved. The CDR3 consists of 14 residues. Germline values: CDR1 LGHNA, CDR2 YNFKEQ. V lost 0 bases to trimming and J lost 7 bases, with 12 bases between them. The CDR3 nucleotides are TGTGCCAGCAGCCAAGATATAGGGAAGGGTGGCTACACCTTC. It encodes CASSQDIGKGGYTF.

This clone came up once. V is TRBV20-1 and J is TRBJ2-1, with D perhaps matching TRBD2 (5 bases). The CDR3 runs 11 residues. The germline V gene has CDR1 DFQATT and CDR2 SNEGSKA (reference sequence). Trimming pared 7 bases from V and 7 bases from J, leaving 11 bases between. CDR3 sequence reads: CSVQRRNEQFF. The CDR3 DNA is TGCAGTGTCCAGAGGAGGAATGAGCAGTTCTTC.

The genes are TRBV28 and TRBJ2-5; TRBD1 aligns across 8 bases. Germline trimming cut 2 bases from V and 5 bases from J; bases unmatched to any gene: 10. Germline loops: CDR1 MDHEN, CDR2 SYDVKM. The CDR3 is 16 amino acids. The CDR3 sequence: CASSLPRTGKTETQYF. CDR3 DNA: TGTGCCAGCAGTTTACCGCGGACAGGGAAAACGGAGACCCAGTACTTC.

The chain uses TRBV9 and TRBJ1-1; 8 bases match TRBD1. With 3 bases clipped from V and 4 bases from J, the junction kept 5 bases outside the gene matches. In germline, CDR1 is SGDLS, CDR2 YYNGEE. The CDR3 has 14 residues. This CDR3 is CASSGRTGTTEAFF. The DNA of the CDR3 is TGTGCCAGCAGCGGTCGGACAGGGACCACTGAAGCTTTCTTT. Complete variable domain (other parts from reference TRBV9 and TRBJ1-1): DSGVTQTPKHLITATGQRVTLRCSPRSGDLSVYWYQQSLDQGLQFLIQYYNGEERAKGNILERFSAQQFPDLHSELNLSSLELGDSALYFCASSGRTGTTEAFFGQGTRLTVV.

The chain couples TRBV24-1 to TRBJ2-1; D is ambiguous. V was clipped by 3 bases and J by 5 bases, with 4 bases between them. The CDR3 is 12 residues long. The germline V gene encodes CDR1 KGHDR and CDR2 SFDVKD. CDR3 protein: CATSDPNNEQFF. In DNA form, the CDR3 reads TGTGCCACCAGTGATCCCAACAATGAGCAGTTCTTC.

The rearrangement joins TRBV11-2 to TRBJ2-5; D is possibly TRBD2 (6 bases). V lost 3 bases and J lost 2, with 10 bases in between. The germline CDR1 and CDR2 sequences are SGHAT and FQNNGV. The length of the CDR3 is 14 residues. The CDR3 coding sequence is TGTGCCAGCAGCTTTAGCGGAGTACAAGAGACCCAGTACTTC. Its protein is CASSFSGVQETQYF.

This clone was observed once. V is TRBV30 and J is TRBJ2-2; no firm D call. The V gene's germline CDR1 is GTSNPN and CDR2 SVGIG (reference sequence). This CDR3 comprises 13 residues. V was trimmed by 3 bases and J by 4 bases, leaving 9 bases between them. Written as DNA, the CDR3 is TGTGCCTGGAGGCCAGGATTCACCGGGGAGCTGTTTTTT. It specifies CAWRPGFTGELFF.

The rearrangement links TRBV19 to TRBJ1-2, with unresolved D. The CDR3 totals 13 residues. V lost 3 bases and J 6 bases, leaving 11 bases between the germline ends. In germline, CDR1 is LNHDA, CDR2 SQIVND (reference sequence). The CDR3 DNA sequence: TGTGCCAGTAGTATTGAGAAGGGAAATGGCTACACCTTC. Its protein product is CASSIEKGNGYTF.

The chain combines TRBV7-2 with TRBJ1-1; D is perhaps TRBD1 (6 bases). Germline V lookup: CDR1 SGHTA, CDR2 FQGNSA. Trimming shortened V by 5 bases and J by 0 bases, and 10 bases separated the two germline ends. The CDR3 has 14 residues. The CDR3 nucleotides read TGTGCCAGCAGCGCCTCAGGGGTGAACACTGAAGCTTTCTTT. The encoded protein is CASSASGVNTEAFF. Full variable domain (outside the CDR3, taken from reference TRBV7-2 and TRBJ1-1): GAGVSQSPSNKVTEKGKDVELRCDPISGHTALYWYRQSLGQGLEFLIYFQGNSAPDKSGLPSDRFSAERTGGSVSTLTIQRTQQEDSAVYLCASSASGVNTEAFFGQGTRLTVV.

The chain recombines TRBV28 with TRBJ1-5, with D maybe TRBD1 (5 bases). Between the trimmed V and J ends, which lost 1 base and 3 bases, there was a span of 7 bases. Germline loops: CDR1 MDHEN, CDR2 SYDVKM. The CDR3 contains 14 residues. In nucleotides, the CDR3 is TGTGCCAGCAGTTTATTCAGGGTCAATCAGCCCCAGCATTTT. Translated: CASSLFRVNQPQHF.

The chain recombines TRBV19 with TRBJ1-1, with D possibly TRBD1 on 6 matching bases. Deletions cut 1 base from V and 1 base from J, with 10 bases between. Germline CDR1 reads LNHDA; CDR2 reads SQIVND (reference sequence). The CDR3 totals 15 residues. The CDR3 region has the DNA TGTGCCAGTAGTATAGTACCGGGGGCGAACACTGAAGCTTTCTTT. This sequence encodes CASSIVPGANTEAFF.

The chain combines TRBV9 with TRBJ2-6, with D perhaps TRBD2 (6 bases). Germline loops: CDR1 SGDLS, CDR2 YYNGEE. Trimming took 0 bases from V and 4 from J, leaving 17 bases between them. The CDR3 totals 18 residues. CDR3 sequence reads: CASSVGHRMGGGANVLTF. CDR3 bases: TGTGCCAGCAGCGTAGGCCACAGGATGGGAGGAGGGGCCAACGTCCTGACTTTC.

The chain is built from TRBV4-2 and TRBJ2-7; no clear D gene. V was cut by 4 bases and J by 2 bases, with 6 bases left in between. The V gene's germline CDR1 is LGHNA and CDR2 YNFKEQ. There are 12 residues in the CDR3. As DNA, the CDR3 is TGTGCCAGCAGCCCGTCCCCCTACGAGCAGTACTTC. Encoded protein: CASSPSPYEQYF.

The V gene is TRBV6-5, the J gene TRBJ1-1; no clear D gene. The CDR3 extends over 14 amino acids. From germline, CDR1 is MNHEY and CDR2 SVGAGI. Trimming left V 0 bases short and J 5 bases short, with 10 bases between. The CDR3 DNA reads TGTGCCAGCAGTTACTCGACGGGGTGGACTGAAGCTTTCTTT. Translation gives CASSYSTGWTEAFF.

V usage is TRBV28 and J usage is TRBJ1-5; D possibly corresponds to TRBD1 (6 bases). Germline loops: CDR1 MDHEN, CDR2 SYDVKM. The V end lost 4 bases, the J end lost 3 bases, and 13 bases lay between the germline ends. This CDR3 contains 15 residues. The CDR3 coding sequence is TGTGCCAGCAGTTATTTGGGGGCTCACAATCAGCCCCAGCATTTT. It codes for CASSYLGAHNQPQHF.

V gene TRBV19 combines with J gene TRBJ2-1; D uncertain. CDR1 and CDR2 (germline): LNHDA, SQIVND (reference sequence). V was trimmed by 5 bases and J by 5 bases, leaving 22 bases between them. The CDR3 is 17 amino acids. As DNA, the CDR3 is TGTGCCAGTAGTTCATTAGCTCTGCAACAGCTAAACAATGAGCAGTTCTTC. It is translated as CASSSLALQQLNNEQFF.

The chain employs TRBV6-5 and TRBJ1-3; 9 bases line up with TRBD1. The CDR3 is 15 residues long. After removal of 6 bases from V and 2 bases from J, the junction contained 5 bases not matched to a gene. Germline loops: CDR1 MNHEY, CDR2 SVGAGI. The CDR3 region has the DNA TGTGCCAGCAGGAGACAGGGGGGGGCTGGAAACACCATATATTTT. It translates to CASRRQGGAGNTIYF.

The rearrangement joins TRBV28 to TRBJ1-2; D is unresolved. Trimming stripped 5 bases from V and 0 bases from J, with 13 bases between. Germline V lookup: CDR1 MDHEN, CDR2 SYDVKM. The CDR3 has 15 amino acids. The CDR3 DNA follows: TGTGCCAGCAGTCCCGGTGGAGGGACTAACTATGGCTACACCTTC. It translates to CASSPGGGTNYGYTF.

The rearrangement joins TRBV6-2 or TRBV6-3 to TRBJ1-2; TRBD1 agrees at 7 bases. The CDR3 consists of 13 residues. CDR1 is MNHEY, CDR2 SVGEGT, per germline. The trim removed 5 bases at V and 2 bases at J, leaving 2 bases unmatched. CDR3: CASSQQGNYGYTF. The CDR3 DNA sequence: TGTGCCAGCAGTCAACAGGGGAACTATGGCTACACCTTC.

The V call is TRBV6-5, the J call TRBJ1-1, with 7 bases identical to TRBD1. Looked up from germline, CDR1 is MNHEY and CDR2 is SVGAGI. This CDR3 contains 12 residues. The CDR3 reads CATNRGNTEAFF. CDR3 in DNA: TGTGCGACAAACAGGGGGAACACTGAAGCTTTCTTT.

The chain recombines TRBV7-2 with TRBJ2-1, with 7 positions matching TRBD1. The CDR3 covers 17 residues. V was pared by 2 bases and J by 6 bases, with 13 bases of the junction left unmatched. Germline V lookup: CDR1 SGHTA, CDR2 FQGNSA. CDR3 sequence reads: CASSLNRLTGSLNEQFF. The CDR3, as DNA: TGTGCCAGCAGCTTAAACAGGTTGACAGGGAGTCTCAATGAGCAGTTCTTC.

This clone was seen only once. V usage is TRBV15 and J usage is TRBJ2-7; D unclear. The CDR3 runs to 14 residues. V was pared by 1 base and J by 2 bases, with 9 bases between. Per the germline V gene, CDR1 is LNHNV and CDR2 is YYDKDF (reference sequence). The CDR3 DNA sequence: TGTGCCACCAGCAGAGCTACTCCTACCTACGAGCAGTACTTC. This codes for CATSRATPTYEQYF. The full variable domain, with the rest looked up from reference TRBV15 and TRBJ2-7, is DAMVIQNPRYQVTQFGKPVTLSCSQTLNHNVMYWYQQKSSQAPKLLFHYYDKDFNNEADTPDNFQSRRPNTSFCFLDIRSPGLGDTAMYLCATSRATPTYEQYFGPGTRLTVT.

This clone was detected only once. The chain joins TRBV10-3 to TRBJ2-3; TRBD1 is a possible D gene (6 bases). CDR1 and CDR2 (germline): ENHRY, SYGVKD. Trimming took off 0 bases at V and 3 bases at J, with 10 bases between the two ends. The CDR3 contains 15 residues. The CDR3 is CAISESSGATDTQYF. In DNA, the CDR3 is TGTGCCATCAGTGAGTCGTCAGGGGCGACAGATACGCAGTATTTT.